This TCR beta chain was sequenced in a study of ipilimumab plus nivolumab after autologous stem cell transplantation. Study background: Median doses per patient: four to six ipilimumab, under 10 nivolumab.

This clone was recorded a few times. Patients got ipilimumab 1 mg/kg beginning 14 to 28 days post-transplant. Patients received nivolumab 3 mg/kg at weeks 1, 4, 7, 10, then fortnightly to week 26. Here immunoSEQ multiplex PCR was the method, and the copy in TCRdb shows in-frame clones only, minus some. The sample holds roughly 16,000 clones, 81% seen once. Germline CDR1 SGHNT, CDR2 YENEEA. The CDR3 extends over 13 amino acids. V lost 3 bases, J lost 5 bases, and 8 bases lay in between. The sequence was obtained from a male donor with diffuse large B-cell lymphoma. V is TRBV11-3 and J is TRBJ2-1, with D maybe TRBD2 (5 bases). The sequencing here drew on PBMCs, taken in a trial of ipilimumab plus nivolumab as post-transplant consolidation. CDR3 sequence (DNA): TGTGCCAGCAGCTTCGGGGTAGACAATGAGCAGTTCTTC. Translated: CASSFGVDNEQFF.